The T cell receptor (beta chain) under discussion was sequenced for a study of human T cells and chemical hapten exposure. Study details: Patients were given diphenylcyclopropenone on the scalp weekly across the approximately 24-week study. Findings and limits, study-wide: DPC sensitization did not alter TCRs above 1 in 1000 frequency.

This clonotype was observed a few times. Its target is not known. The V segment lost 4 bases and the J segment 6 bases; nucleotides outside the gene matches: 8. CDR1 and CDR2 (germline): SQVTM, ANQGSEA. This CDR3 has 15 residues. Described time point: pre-sensitization, week 0. Treatment: therapeutic diphenylcyclopropenone sensitization with weekly scalp DPC. TCRdb processed the RACE reads anew with MiXCR; each CDR3 protein has one entry. The sample has around 180,000 distinct CDR3 sequences; under 35% are singletons. This sequence joins TRBV29-1 and TRBJ2-2; 10 bases map to TRBD1. The material sequenced was whole blood, taken in connection with sensitization to the hapten diphenylcyclopropenone (DPC). This TCR derives from a woman aged 30 to 39 with alopecia areata. Some clones in this sample may be carry-over from other donors' samples. CDR3 sequence (DNA): TGCAGCGTTGGGTCCGGGACAGGGGATTCCGGGGAGCTGTTTTTT. Residues: CSVGSGTGDSGELFF.